Included here is one T cell receptor (beta chain) sequence, with context. Antigen unknown. The record originates from a study of T cell responses to AZD1222 COVID-19 vaccine. Whole-study findings and limits: Breadth and depth of Spike-specific TCRs rose after two AZD1222 doses.

Profiled with immunoSEQ multiplex PCR; TCRdb holds only in-frame clones, not every one. This sample yields roughly 50,000 clones, of which around 92% are seen a single time; roughly 1.9% belongs to the top ten. Trimming pared 3 bases from V and 4 bases from J, leaving 4 bases between. The CDR3 spans 11 residues. The V gene's germline CDR1 is MNHNS and CDR2 SASEGT. The material sequenced was peripheral blood, taken on day 0 of AZD1222 vaccination. The gene calls are TRBV6-1 and TRBJ2-7; D gene uncertain. The TCR was taken from an adult in good health. CDR3 region: CASSEAYEQYF. The CDR3 nucleotides are TGTGCCAGCAGTGAGGCGTACGAGCAGTACTTC.